This TCR beta chain was profiled in a study of patients and donors after allogeneic stem cell transplantation. Germline loops: CDR1 MNHEY, CDR2 SVGAGI. V lost 4 bases, J lost 2 bases, and 4 bases stayed unmatched. This CDR3 comprises 14 residues. In its sample, this clonotype was seen a few times. TCRdb ran MiXCR on the RT-PCR reads and lists one entry per CDR3 protein. The sample shows about 230,000 distinct CDR3 sequences, around an eighth of them seen only once. The chain couples TRBV6-5 to TRBJ2-5, with 7 positions matching TRBD2. This clonotype originated in a human donor who was either an allogeneic HSCT recipient or a stem cell or donor lymphocyte infusion donor (not recorded which). It is not recorded whose cells these are; they may come from a transplant donor. Sequencing was done on a sample of blood, either unsorted or a sorted T cell fraction (not recorded which). CDR3 sequence: CASSSGGGQETQYF. The DNA of the CDR3 is TGTGCCAGCAGTTCGGGGGGAGGACAAGAGACCCAGTACTTC.